This T cell receptor (beta chain) was profiled in a study of blood T cell repertoires in COVID-19. Generated by immunoSEQ multiplex PCR, the TCRdb table keeps only in-frame clones and is missing some. The sample has fewer than 450,000 clones; around 91% are singletons. CDR1 and CDR2 from the germline V gene are LGHNA and YNFKEQ. Trimming cost V 1 base and J 1 base; bases outside gene matches: 6. CDR3 length: 18 residues. The V call is TRBV4-2, the J call TRBJ2-6, with 8 nucleotides matching TRBD1. Sequencing was done on a sample of PBMCs or T cells enriched from blood (not recorded which). The source of this sequence is a man younger than 30 who had recovered from COVID-19. CDR3 sequence (DNA): TGTGCCAGCAGCCAAGCCCAGGGGGCGCCGTCTGGGGCCAACGTCCTGACTTTC. This codes for CASSQAQGAPSGANVLTF.